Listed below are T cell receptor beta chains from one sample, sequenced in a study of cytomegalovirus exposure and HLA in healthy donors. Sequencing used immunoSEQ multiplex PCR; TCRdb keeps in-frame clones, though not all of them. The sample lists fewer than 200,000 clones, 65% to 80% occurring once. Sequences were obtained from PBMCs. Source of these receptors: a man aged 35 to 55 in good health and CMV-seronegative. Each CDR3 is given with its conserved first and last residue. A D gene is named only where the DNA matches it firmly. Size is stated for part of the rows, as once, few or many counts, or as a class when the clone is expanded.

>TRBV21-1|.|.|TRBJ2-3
TGTGCCAGCAGCAAGCAGGGGGGCGCCGCAGATACGCAGTATTTT
CASSKQGGAADTQYF
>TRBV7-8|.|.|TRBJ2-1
TGTGCCAGCAGCTTAGACAGCTACAATGAGCAGTTCTTC
CASSLDSYNEQFF
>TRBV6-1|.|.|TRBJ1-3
TGTGCCAGCAGTGAAGGAGGTCTCGGGGGGACTGGAAACACCATATATTTT
CASSEGGLGGTGNTIYF
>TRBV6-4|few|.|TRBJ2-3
TGTGCCAGCTCCTCGGGACTGGGCACAGATACGCAGTATTTT
CASSSGLGTDTQYF
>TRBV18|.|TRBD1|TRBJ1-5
TGTGCCAGCTCACGCGCAGGGGGCGCAGATCAGCCCCAGCATTTT
CASSRAGGADQPQHF
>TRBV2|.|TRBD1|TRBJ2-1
TGTGCCAGCTTAGGTGGGGACAGCCCCTACAATGAGCAGTTCTTC
CASLGGDSPYNEQFF
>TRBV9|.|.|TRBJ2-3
TGTGCCAGCAGCGCCCGACTTCCAACTAGCACAGATACGCAGTATTTT
CASSARLPTSTDTQYF
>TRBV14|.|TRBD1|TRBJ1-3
TGTGCCAGCAGCCAAGATAACACAGGGGCCTCTGGAAACACCATATATTTT
CASSQDNTGASGNTIYF
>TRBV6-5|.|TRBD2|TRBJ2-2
TGTGCCAGCAGTTACACTCGACTAGCGGGGTCCGGGGAGCTGTTTTTT
CASSYTRLAGSGELFF
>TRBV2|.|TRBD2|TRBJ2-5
TGTGCCAGCCGGGGGGGCGTGGAGACCCAGTACTTC
CASRGGVETQYF
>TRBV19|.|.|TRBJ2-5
TGTGCCAGTAGTAAGGGGATAAAAGAGACCCAGTACTTC
CASSKGIKETQYF
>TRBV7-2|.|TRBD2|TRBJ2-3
TGTGCCAGCAGCTTAGGACTAGCGGGGGGTTCTAATACGCAGTATTTT
CASSLGLAGGSNTQYF
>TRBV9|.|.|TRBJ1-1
TGTGCCAGCAGCGTAGCAGGGAAGAACACTGAAGCTTTCTTT
CASSVAGKNTEAFF
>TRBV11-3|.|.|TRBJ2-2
TGTGCCAGCAGCTTAGGCCCCCGGGGGGCGCACACCGGGGAGCTGTTTTTT
CASSLGPRGAHTGELFF
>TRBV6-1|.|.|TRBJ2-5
TGTGCCAGCAGCCCGGACAGAAAAGAGACCCAGTACTTC
CASSPDRKETQYF
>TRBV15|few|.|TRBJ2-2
TGTGCCACCAGCAGCCGCGGGTTCAGCGGGGAGCTGTTTTTT
CATSSRGFSGELFF
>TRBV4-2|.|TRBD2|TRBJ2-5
TGTGCCAGCAGCCTACAAACTAGCGGGGTTGAGACCCAGTACTTC
CASSLQTSGVETQYF
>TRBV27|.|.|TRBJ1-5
TGTGCCAGCAAGCCCCAGGGTGGCCAGCCCCAGCATTTT
CASKPQGGQPQHF
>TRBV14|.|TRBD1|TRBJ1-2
TGTGCCAGCAGCCACCGTACAGGGGGGAGCGGTGGCTACACCTTC
CASSHRTGGSGGYTF
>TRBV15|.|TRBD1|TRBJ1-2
TGTGCCACCAGCCCCCGGACAGGGGGTGGCTACACCTTC
CATSPRTGGGYTF
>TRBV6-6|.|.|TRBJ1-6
TGTGCCAGCAGCTTGATAGGGGCACCCCTCCACTTT
CASSLIGAPLHF
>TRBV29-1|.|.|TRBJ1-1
TGCAGCGTCACTCAGGGAACTAACACTGAAGCTTTCTTT
CSVTQGTNTEAFF
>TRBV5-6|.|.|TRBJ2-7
TGTGCCAGCAGCTTGGACTATCTCTATCTGGACGAGCAGTACTTC
CASSLDYLYLDEQYF
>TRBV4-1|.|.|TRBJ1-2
TGCGCCAGCAGCCAAGATCGGCAGGATGGCTACACCTTC
CASSQDRQDGYTF
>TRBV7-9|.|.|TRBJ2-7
TGTGCCAGCAGCTTACGAGTCTACGAGCAGTACTTC
CASSLRVYEQYF
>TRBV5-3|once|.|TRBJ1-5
TGTGCCAGCAGTCTTGGGCTCCACAGCCAGCCCCAGCATTTT
CASSLGLHSQPQHF
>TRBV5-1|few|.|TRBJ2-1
TGCGCCAGCAGCTTGGGGACAGATCGGTATGAGCAGTTCTTC
CASSLGTDRYEQFF
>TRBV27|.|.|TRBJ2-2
TGTGCCAGCAGGACTAACACCGGGGAGCTGTTTTTT
CASRTNTGELFF
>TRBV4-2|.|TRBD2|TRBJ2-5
TGTGCCAGCAGCCGACGCGGGGGACAAGAGACCCAGTACTTC
CASSRRGGQETQYF
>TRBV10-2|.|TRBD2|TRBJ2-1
TGCGCCAGCAGTCCAGGGACTAGCGGGGGGAAGAATGAGCAGTTCTTC
CASSPGTSGGKNEQFF
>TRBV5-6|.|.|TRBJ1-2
TGTGCCAGCAGCTTTGATCTACCTGATGGCTACACCTTC
CASSFDLPDGYTF
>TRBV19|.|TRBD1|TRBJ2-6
TGTGCCAGTAGTAGTCGGGACAGCCAGACTGGGGCCAACGTCCTGACTTTC
CASSSRDSQTGANVLTF
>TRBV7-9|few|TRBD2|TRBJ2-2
TGTTCCAGCAGGCGACTAGCGGGGGCTGGGGAGCTGTTTTTT
CSSRRLAGAGELFF
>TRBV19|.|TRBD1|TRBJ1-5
TGTGCCAGTAGTATAGGGACAGGGGGCGGTCAGCCCCAGCATTTT
CASSIGTGGGQPQHF
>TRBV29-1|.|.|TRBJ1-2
TGCAGCGCCGTCCAGTTAAACTATGGCTACACCTTC
CSAVQLNYGYTF
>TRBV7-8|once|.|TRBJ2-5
TGTGCCAGCAGCTTAACTTTCCTTACCCGGGAGACCCAGTACTTC
CASSLTFLTRETQYF
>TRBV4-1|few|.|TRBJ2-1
TGCGCCAGCAGCCAATTGACTAGTCTCGGAAATGAGCAGTTCTTC
CASSQLTSLGNEQFF
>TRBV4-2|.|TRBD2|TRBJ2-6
TGTGCCAGCAGCCGAGGGACTAGCGGGGGGGCCGTTTCCGGGGCCAACGTCCTGACTTTC
CASSRGTSGGAVSGANVLTF
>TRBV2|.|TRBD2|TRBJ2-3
TGTGCCAGCAGGGGGACTAGCGGCGTCGGTACGCAGTATTTT
CASRGTSGVGTQYF
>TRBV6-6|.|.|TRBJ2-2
TGTGCCAGCAGTTACGGCCCCTCCGGGGAGCTGTTTTTT
CASSYGPSGELFF
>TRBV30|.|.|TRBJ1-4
TGTGCCTGGACACTAAATGAAAAACTGTTTTTT
CAWTLNEKLFF
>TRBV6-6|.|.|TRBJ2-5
TGTGCCACCCAGTTATCGAGGGTGGTGGAGACCCAGTACTTC
CATQLSRVVETQYF